The present T cell receptor (beta chain) was sequenced within a study of blood T cell repertoires in COVID-19. Across the study: COVID-19 samples collected from the United States, Italy and Spain covered acute and convalescent phases. T cells, B-cell-depleted T cells, or PBMCs supplied cDNA or gDNA.

The V gene lost 5 bases and the J gene lost 0 bases, with 19 bases spanning the gap. The CDR3 length is 17 residues. Germline V CDR1 and CDR2: MDHEN, SYDVKM. Source study methods: Reference gene primers were amplified, and this amplification served to estimate nucleated cell counts. The protocol was immunoSEQ multiplex PCR, while the TCRdb copy is restricted to in-frame clones and leaves out a portion. The V and J calls and clone size are taken from that table; D and trimming were inferred from the DNA. The profile covers about 68,000 clones, with 75% to 90% appearing a single time and 2.5% to 3% taken by the ten largest.

The receptor comes from a man aged 50-60 years with acute or convalescent COVID-19. Sequencing was done on a sample of peripheral blood. V and J are TRBV28 and TRBJ1-1, with TRBD1 as a possible D gene (6 bases). Written as DNA, the CDR3 is TGTGCCAGCAGTCCTAGGGCCGGGGGGCCCATGAACACTGAAGCTTTCTTT. Translation gives CASSPRAGGPMNTEAFF.